Listed here is a single T cell receptor beta chain. Its antigen is unknown. A UMI-labeled 5' RACE approach was the method that produced the TCR beta libraries. TCRdb reprocessed the 5' RACE reads and keeps a single row for each CDR3 protein, giving no DNA. In total, the table holds roughly 16,000 distinct CDR3 sequences. Memory CD8+ T cells of the stem-like type (TSTEM) were CCR7+ PD-1- TIGIT-. The study used negative magnetic separation to enrich total CD8+ T cells. The record originates from a study of human CD8 memory T cell subsets. General observations from the study: Minimal repertoire overlap was seen between stem-like memory T cells and precursor exhausted T cells. Sequencing was confined to T cell receptor beta chains in the study.

Germline V gene lookup returns CDR1 LGHNA and CDR2 YSLEER. The CDR3 has 17 residues. Sequencing input: CD8+ stem-like memory T cells (TSCM and TCM) sorted from PBMCs. Subset described: stem-like memory CD8 T cells (TSTEM), CCR7+ PD-1- TIGIT-. The receptor comes from a human donor in good health. The V gene is TRBV4-3, the J gene TRBJ1-1; with no DNA, the TCRdb D assignment of TRBD1 cannot be verified. CDR3 residues: CASSQDFRGGGYTEAFF.